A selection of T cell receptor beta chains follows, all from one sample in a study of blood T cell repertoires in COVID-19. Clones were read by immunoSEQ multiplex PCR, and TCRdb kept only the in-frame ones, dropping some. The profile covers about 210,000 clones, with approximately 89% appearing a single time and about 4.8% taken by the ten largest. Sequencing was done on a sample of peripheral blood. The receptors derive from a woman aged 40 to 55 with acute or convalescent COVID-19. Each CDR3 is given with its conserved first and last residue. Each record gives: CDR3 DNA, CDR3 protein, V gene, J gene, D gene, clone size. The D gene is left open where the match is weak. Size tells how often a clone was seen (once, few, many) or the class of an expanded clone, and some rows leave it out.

DNA: TGTGCCAGCAGCCGAATACAATCCCTTGCAACTAATGAAAAACTGTTTTTT
CDR3: CASSRIQSLATNEKLFF
V: TRBV5-6
J: TRBJ1-4
D: -
size: -

DNA: TGTGCCAGCAGTGAACACAGGGACAATCAGCCCCAGCATTTT
CDR3: CASSEHRDNQPQHF
V: TRBV6-1
J: TRBJ1-5
D: -
size: few

DNA: TGTGCCAGCAGCTTGTCGGGTAGAGAAACAGATACGCAGTATTTT
CDR3: CASSLSGRETDTQYF
V: TRBV5-8
J: TRBJ2-3
D: -
size: -

DNA: TGCGCCAGCAGCCACGGGAGCTCTGGGGCCAACGTCCTGACTTTC
CDR3: CASSHGSSGANVLTF
V: TRBV4-1
J: TRBJ2-6
D: -
size: -

DNA: TGCGCCAGCAGCCGTGGGGACAGGGCCAAGGAAAAACTGTTTTTT
CDR3: CASSRGDRAKEKLFF
V: TRBV10-1
J: TRBJ1-4
D: TRBD1
size: -

DNA: TGTGCCAGCAGCCAAGAGAGTCCAACTAATGAAAAACTGTTTTTT
CDR3: CASSQESPTNEKLFF
V: TRBV4-2
J: TRBJ1-4
D: -
size: few

DNA: TGTGCCAGCAGCCAAAGGGGGGGGCTTCACAATGAGCAGTTCTTC
CDR3: CASSQRGGLHNEQFF
V: TRBV3-1/TRBV3-2
J: TRBJ2-1
D: -
size: -

DNA: TGTGCCAGCAGTGACGGCACAGGGGGTAATCAGCCCCAGCATTTT
CDR3: CASSDGTGGNQPQHF
V: TRBV6-4
J: TRBJ1-5
D: TRBD1
size: -

DNA: TGTGCCAGCAGATCCGGAGAGACCCAGTACTTC
CDR3: CASRSGETQYF
V: TRBV6-5
J: TRBJ2-5
D: -
size: -

DNA: TGTGCCAGCAGTTACAGCGACAGGGACATCTATGGCTACACCTTC
CDR3: CASSYSDRDIYGYTF
V: TRBV6-5
J: TRBJ1-2
D: TRBD1
size: -

DNA: TGTGCCAGCAGTGACATCTCGGGGGGTGCAGATACGCAGTATTTT
CDR3: CASSDISGGADTQYF
V: TRBV6-4
J: TRBJ2-3
D: TRBD2
size: -

DNA: TGTGCCAGCAGCCCCCGACAGGGGGGCAACTATGGCTACACCTTC
CDR3: CASSPRQGGNYGYTF
V: TRBV9
J: TRBJ1-2
D: TRBD1
size: -

DNA: TGTGCCTGGAGTGTTAGAGCAGGCTATGGCTACACCTTC
CDR3: CAWSVRAGYGYTF
V: TRBV30
J: TRBJ1-2
D: -
size: -

DNA: TGTGCCAGCAGGTTGACTAGCGGGGGATACCAAGAGACCCAGTACTTC
CDR3: CASRLTSGGYQETQYF
V: TRBV7-9
J: TRBJ2-5
D: TRBD2
size: -

DNA: TGCGCCAGCAGCTGGAGGACAGCCCAGAGAGGGGAGCTGTTTTTT
CDR3: CASSWRTAQRGELFF
V: TRBV5-1
J: TRBJ2-2
D: -
size: -

DNA: TGTGCCAGCAGACTAAGAACTGAAGCTTTCTTT
CDR3: CASRLRTEAFF
V: TRBV6-5
J: TRBJ1-1
D: -
size: -

DNA: TGTGCCAGCACGGTAGCGGGGGGTCCAGATACGCAGTATTTT
CDR3: CASTVAGGPDTQYF
V: TRBV6-5
J: TRBJ2-3
D: TRBD2
size: -

DNA: TGTGCCTGGGAGAGCTCCTATAATTCACCCCTCCACTTT
CDR3: CAWESSYNSPLHF
V: TRBV30
J: TRBJ1-6
D: -
size: many

DNA: TGTGCCAGCTCACCAAGCGTCAGGGGCCCGCTGAGCTCTGGAAACACCATATATTTT
CDR3: CASSPSVRGPLSSGNTIYF
V: TRBV18
J: TRBJ1-3
D: -
size: -

DNA: TGTGCCAGCAGCTCTTTCCCAGGGCTTCCCTACAATGAGCAGTTCTTC
CDR3: CASSSFPGLPYNEQFF
V: TRBV7-7
J: TRBJ2-1
D: -
size: -

DNA: TGTGCCAGCAACCCCTACCAGACAGGGTACACAGAGACCCAGTACTTC
CDR3: CASNPYQTGYTETQYF
V: TRBV9
J: TRBJ2-5
D: TRBD1
size: -

DNA: TGTGCCAGCAGCCAGGGACACAGAAATTCACCCCTCCACTTT
CDR3: CASSQGHRNSPLHF
V: TRBV6-5
J: TRBJ1-6
D: -
size: -

DNA: TGTGCCAGCAGCTCCCGGGACTCCAGGAATGAAAAACTGTTTTTT
CDR3: CASSSRDSRNEKLFF
V: TRBV7-2
J: TRBJ1-4
D: -
size: -

DNA: TGTGCCACCAGGGCCCGGGAAGCGACTTCGTACAATGAGCAGTTCTTC
CDR3: CATRAREATSYNEQFF
V: TRBV24-1
J: TRBJ2-1
D: -
size: few

DNA: TGTGCCAGCAGCCCGGGACAGGCGAACACTGAAGCTTTCTTT
CDR3: CASSPGQANTEAFF
V: TRBV6-4
J: TRBJ1-1
D: TRBD1
size: -

DNA: TGTGCCAGTAGCCACAGGGCAACTAATGAAAAACTGTTTTTT
CDR3: CASSHRATNEKLFF
V: TRBV19
J: TRBJ1-4
D: -
size: -

DNA: TGTGCCAGCAGTGGAGCCCAGGCCTATGGCTACACCTTC
CDR3: CASSGAQAYGYTF
V: TRBV2
J: TRBJ1-2
D: -
size: -

DNA: TGTGCCAGCAGTGAGGGGACAGGGGAGGAGAGGGGTCAGCCCCAGCATTTT
CDR3: CASSEGTGEERGQPQHF
V: TRBV2
J: TRBJ1-5
D: TRBD1
size: few

DNA: TGTGCCAGTAGTGGAGGACCCAGTCGAGCTTTCTTT
CDR3: CASSGGPSRAFF
V: TRBV19
J: TRBJ1-1
D: -
size: -

DNA: TGTGCCATCAGTGCACAGCAACAGAACACTGAAGCTTTCTTT
CDR3: CAISAQQQNTEAFF
V: TRBV10-3
J: TRBJ1-1
D: -
size: -

DNA: TGCGCCAGCAGCTTGTTTGGGGACAGCTCTCCATCTAACTATGGCTACACCTTC
CDR3: CASSLFGDSSPSNYGYTF
V: TRBV5-1
J: TRBJ1-2
D: TRBD1
size: -

DNA: TGTGCCAGCAGCTGGACAGCTGGAAACACCATATATTTT
CDR3: CASSWTAGNTIYF
V: TRBV11-2
J: TRBJ1-3
D: -
size: -

DNA: TGTGCCAGTAGAGCCCGTATGGCTAATGAAAAACTGTTTTTT
CDR3: CASRARMANEKLFF
V: TRBV19
J: TRBJ1-4
D: -
size: -

DNA: TGTGCCAGCAGACTAGCGGGGGCGAACACCGGGGAGCTGTTTTTT
CDR3: CASRLAGANTGELFF
V: TRBV2
J: TRBJ2-2
D: TRBD2
size: -

DNA: TGTGCCAGCAGCCAAGCTGGCCGAGAAGCTTTCTTT
CDR3: CASSQAGREAFF
V: TRBV3-1/TRBV3-2
J: TRBJ1-1
D: -
size: -

DNA: TGTGCCAGCAGCCCTCGACTCGTGCTCTCCTACAATGAGCAGTTCTTC
CDR3: CASSPRLVLSYNEQFF
V: TRBV7-9
J: TRBJ2-1
D: -
size: -

DNA: TGTGCCACCAGTGTAAGCGGACGGACGTTGATGACCGGGGAGCTGTTTTTT
CDR3: CATSVSGRTLMTGELFF
V: TRBV24-1
J: TRBJ2-2
D: -
size: -

DNA: TGCAGCGTATTGACAGTTAACTATGGCTACACCTTC
CDR3: CSVLTVNYGYTF
V: TRBV29-1
J: TRBJ1-2
D: -
size: -

DNA: TGTGCCAGCAGGGGCCCAGGACTAGCGGGGGGGAGCTACAATGAGCAGTTCTTC
CDR3: CASRGPGLAGGSYNEQFF
V: TRBV5-4
J: TRBJ2-1
D: TRBD2
size: -

DNA: TGTGCCAGTAGTATAGAGACAGGCAATCAGCCCCAGCATTTT
CDR3: CASSIETGNQPQHF
V: TRBV19
J: TRBJ1-5
D: -
size: -

DNA: TGCAGCGTGGGGGGACTAGCGTACACCGGGGAGCTGTTTTTT
CDR3: CSVGGLAYTGELFF
V: TRBV29-1
J: TRBJ2-2
D: TRBD2
size: once

DNA: TGTGCCAGCAGCTCCACCCGCAGGACTGCTAACTATGGCTACACCTTC
CDR3: CASSSTRRTANYGYTF
V: TRBV7-9
J: TRBJ1-2
D: -
size: -

DNA: TGTGCCACCAGTGATAAATGGGACAGGGCAGCTTTCTTT
CDR3: CATSDKWDRAAFF
V: TRBV24-1
J: TRBJ1-1
D: TRBD1
size: -

DNA: TGTGCCAGTAGTGGGGCATTTATCTCTGGGGCCAACGTCCTGACTTTC
CDR3: CASSGAFISGANVLTF
V: TRBV19
J: TRBJ2-6
D: -
size: -

DNA: TGTGCCAGCTCACCACAGGGGTTGGCTGGAAACACCATATATTTT
CDR3: CASSPQGLAGNTIYF
V: TRBV18
J: TRBJ1-3
D: -
size: -

DNA: TGTGCCAGCAGCATCCACAGGGGGCAGACCCAGTACTTC
CDR3: CASSIHRGQTQYF
V: TRBV7-6
J: TRBJ2-5
D: TRBD1
size: -

DNA: TGTGCCAGCAACTCACAGGTTGGGAGGTCACCCCTCCACTTT
CDR3: CASNSQVGRSPLHF
V: TRBV28
J: TRBJ1-6
D: -
size: few

DNA: TGTGCCATCAGTTCCCCGGGGGATGAGCAGTTCTTC
CDR3: CAISSPGDEQFF
V: TRBV10-3
J: TRBJ2-1
D: -
size: -

DNA: TGTGCCAGCAGCCCCCCGCGGGGTTCGAACACTGAAGCTTTCTTT
CDR3: CASSPPRGSNTEAFF
V: TRBV5-4
J: TRBJ1-1
D: -
size: -